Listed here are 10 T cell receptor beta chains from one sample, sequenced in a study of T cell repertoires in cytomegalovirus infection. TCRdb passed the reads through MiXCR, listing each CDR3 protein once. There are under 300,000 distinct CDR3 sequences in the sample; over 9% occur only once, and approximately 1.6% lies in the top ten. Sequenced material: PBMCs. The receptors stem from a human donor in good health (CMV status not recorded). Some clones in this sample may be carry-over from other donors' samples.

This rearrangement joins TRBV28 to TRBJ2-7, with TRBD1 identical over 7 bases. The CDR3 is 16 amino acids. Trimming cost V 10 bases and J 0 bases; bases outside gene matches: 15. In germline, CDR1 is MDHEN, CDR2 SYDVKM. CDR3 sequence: CAIIGRGTGTSYEQYF. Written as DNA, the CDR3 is TGTGCCATCATAGGCAGGGGGACGGGGACCTCCTACGAGCAGTACTTC. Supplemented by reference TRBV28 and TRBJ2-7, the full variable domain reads DVKVTQSSRYLVKRTGEKVFLECVQDMDHENMFWYRQDPGLGLRLIYFSYDVKMKEKGDIPEGYSVSREKKERFSLILESASTNQTSMYLCAIIGRGTGTSYEQYFGPGTRLTVT.

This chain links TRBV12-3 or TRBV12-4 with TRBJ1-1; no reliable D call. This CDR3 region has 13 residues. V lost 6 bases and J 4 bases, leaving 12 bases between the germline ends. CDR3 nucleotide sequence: TGTGCCAGCAGCCGTCCCGGGATCACTGAAGCTTTCTTT. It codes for CASSRPGITEAFF.

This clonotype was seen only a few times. This CDR3 is CASSRAGLEGYNEQFF. CDR3 nucleotides: TGTGCCAGCAGTCGCGCCGGACTAGAAGGCTACAATGAGCAGTTCTTC. The chain employs TRBV27 and TRBJ2-1, with 7 bases identical to TRBD2. CDR3 length: 16 residues. CDR1 is MNHEY, CDR2 SMNVEV, per germline (reference sequence). Losses at the gene ends were 5 bases for V and 3 bases for J; bases not matched to a gene: 10.

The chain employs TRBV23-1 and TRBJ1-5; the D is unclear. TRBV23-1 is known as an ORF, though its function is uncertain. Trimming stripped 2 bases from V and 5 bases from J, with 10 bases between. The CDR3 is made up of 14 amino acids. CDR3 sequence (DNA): TGCGCCAGCAGTCAAAGCGGACGGCATCAGCCCCAGCATTTT. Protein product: CASSQSGRHQPQHF.

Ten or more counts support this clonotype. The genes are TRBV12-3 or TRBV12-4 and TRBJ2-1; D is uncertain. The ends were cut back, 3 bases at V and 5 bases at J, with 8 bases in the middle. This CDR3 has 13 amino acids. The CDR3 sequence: CASSFSVDNEQFF. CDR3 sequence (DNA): TGTGCCAGCAGTTTCAGCGTGGACAATGAGCAGTTCTTC.

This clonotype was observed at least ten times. The chain's CDR3 is CASSPGTQSEAFF. The CDR3 bases are TGTGCCAGCAGCCCAGGGACTCAGTCTGAAGCTTTCTTT. The rearrangement links TRBV7-8 to TRBJ1-1, with D perhaps matching TRBD1 (5 bases). Germline values: CDR1 SGHVS, CDR2 FQNEAQ. V shed 5 bases and J shed 6 bases, with 13 bases lying between them. The CDR3 is 13 amino acids.

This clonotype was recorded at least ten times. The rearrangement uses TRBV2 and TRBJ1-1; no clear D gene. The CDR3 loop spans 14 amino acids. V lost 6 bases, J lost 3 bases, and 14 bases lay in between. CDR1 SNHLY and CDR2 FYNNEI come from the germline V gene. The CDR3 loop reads CASSRAGRDTEAFF. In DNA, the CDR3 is TGTGCCAGCAGCCGGGCGGGGAGGGACACTGAAGCTTTCTTT.

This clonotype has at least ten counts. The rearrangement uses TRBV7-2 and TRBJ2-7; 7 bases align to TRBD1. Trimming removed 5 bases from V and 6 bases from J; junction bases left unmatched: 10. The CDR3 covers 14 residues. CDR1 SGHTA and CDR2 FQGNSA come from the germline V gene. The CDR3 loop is CASSPRTGRGEQYF. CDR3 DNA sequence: TGTGCCAGCAGCCCGCGGACAGGACGGGGCGAGCAGTACTTC.

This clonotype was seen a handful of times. CDR3 nucleotides: TGTGCCAGCAGCCCCCAGGGACAGGGATTAGAACACGGCTACACCTTC. Encoded protein: CASSPQGQGLEHGYTF. This chain connects TRBV7-3 to TRBJ1-2, with TRBD1 matching 9 bases. The CDR3 has 16 residues. Germline V lookup: CDR1 SGHTA, CDR2 FQGTGA. The ends lost 5 bases at V and 8 bases at J; junction bases unmatched: 15.

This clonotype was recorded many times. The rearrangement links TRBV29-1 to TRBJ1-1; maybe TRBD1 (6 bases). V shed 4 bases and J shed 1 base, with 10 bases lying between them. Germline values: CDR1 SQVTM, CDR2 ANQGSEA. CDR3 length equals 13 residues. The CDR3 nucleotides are TGCAGCGTTGGGCAGGGGCGGAACACTGAAGCTTTCTTT. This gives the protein CSVGQGRNTEAFF. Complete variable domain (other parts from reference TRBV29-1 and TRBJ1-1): SAVISQKPSRDICQRGTSLTIQCQVDSQVTMMFWYRQQPGQSLTLIATANQGSEATYESGFVIDKFPISRPNLTFSTLTVSNMSPEDSSIYLCSVGQGRNTEAFFGQGTRLTVV.